This entry lists 21 T cell receptor beta chains sequenced from one sample in a study of breast tumors, draining lymph nodes, adjacent tissues. Each CDR3 protein is one row after TCRdb ran MiXCR on the multiplex PCR reads. The sample has approximately 230,000 distinct CDR3 sequences; 30% to 35% are singletons. Breast cancer patients provided tissue from their axillary draining lymph nodes. Source material: axillary lymph node tissue. These receptor sequences come from a female donor with breast cancer. Some clones in this sample may be carry-over from other donors' samples.

The table lists this clonotype with many counts. The V call is TRBV5-4, the J call TRBJ1-6; weak D call: TRBD1 (5 bases). Trimming took off 1 base at V and 12 bases at J, with 17 bases between the two ends. In germline, CDR1 is SGHNT, CDR2 YYREEE (reference sequence). The CDR3 is 15 amino acids. The DNA of the CDR3 is TGTGCCAGCAGCTTGAAGGGGACCGGTCGGGAACCCCTCCACTTT. It specifies CASSLKGTGREPLHF.

This chain links TRBV10-3 with TRBJ2-7; tentatively, D is TRBD2 (6 bases). CDR1 is ENHRY, CDR2 SYGVKD, per germline. This CDR3 region has 17 residues. Trimming took 2 bases from V and 0 from J, leaving 17 bases between them. For the CDR3, the DNA is TGTGCCATCAGTGAGACCGGCGGGACCGACTCCTCCTACGAGCAGTACTTC. Translation: CAISETGGTDSSYEQYF.

This chain connects TRBV25-1 to TRBJ1-5, with 9 bases fitting TRBD1. The germline V gene encodes CDR1 MGHDK and CDR2 SYGVNS. The CDR3 is made up of 14 amino acids. J gave up 1 base and V 8 bases, and 3 bases lay outside the gene matches. This CDR3 is CASQGTGSNQPQHF. Written as DNA, the CDR3 is TGTGCCAGCCAAGGGACAGGGAGCAATCAGCCCCAGCATTTT.

The chain has TRBV10-1 and TRBJ2-1; 10 bases are shared with TRBD1. The V gene end was trimmed by 3 bases and the J gene end by 7 bases; junction bases not matched to a gene: 12. This CDR3 comprises 17 residues. Germline CDR1 reads WNHNN; CDR2 reads SYGVQD (reference sequence). The CDR3 protein is CASSDPGTGVSLNEQFF. CDR3 sequence (DNA): TGCGCCAGCAGTGACCCTGGGACAGGGGTATCGTTGAATGAGCAGTTCTTC.

This clonotype occurred many times. The genes are TRBV7-3 and TRBJ2-2; D not resolved. Trimming shortened V by 5 bases and J by 0 bases, and 13 bases separated the two germline ends. CDR3 size: 16 residues. The germline V gene encodes CDR1 SGHTA and CDR2 FQGTGA. This CDR3 reads CASSLNALSNTGELFF. For the CDR3, the DNA is TGTGCCAGCAGCCTTAACGCTCTATCGAACACCGGGGAGCTGTTTTTT.

This clonotype was seen at least ten times. The V gene is TRBV11-3, the J gene TRBJ2-2; 8 bases line up with TRBD2. This CDR3 spans 16 amino acids. The junction had 5 bases not matched to a gene; V was cut back by 4 bases and J by 1 base. The germline CDR1 and CDR2 sequences are SGHNT and YENEEA. For the CDR3, the DNA is TGTGCCAGCAGCTCGTGGGGACTAGAGAACACCGGGGAGCTGTTTTTT. It translates to CASSSWGLENTGELFF. Drawing the rest from reference TRBV11-3 and TRBJ2-2, the complete variable domain is EAGVVQSPRYKIIEKKQPVAFWCNPISGHNTLYWYLQNLGQGPELLIRYENEEAVDDSQLPKDRFSAERLKGVDSTLKIQPAELGDSAVYLCASSSWGLENTGELFFGEGSRLTVL.

V usage is TRBV20-1 and J usage is TRBJ1-1, with 11 nucleotides matching TRBD1. The CDR3 has 14 residues. Per germline, CDR1 DFQATT and CDR2 SNEGSKA (reference sequence). V shed 6 bases and J 6 bases; nucleotides not matched to a gene: 9. The CDR3 spells CSAFSGTGGPEAFF. DNA for the CDR3: TGCAGTGCATTCTCAGGGACAGGGGGACCTGAAGCTTTCTTT.

This clonotype has only one observation. Without the conserved terminal phenylalanine or tryptophan, this CDR3 likely stems from a read error. The rearrangement uses TRBV7-9 and TRBJ2-1; D unclear. CDR1 and CDR2 (germline): SEHNR, FQNEAQ (reference sequence). The CDR3 sequence is 8 residues long. Trimming pared 5 bases from V and 11 bases from J, leaving 1 base between. The CDR3 here is CASSQQFT. CDR3 bases: TGTGCCAGCAGCCAGCAGTTCACC.

As concerns this clonotype: The DNA is left out, because the CDR3 cannot be placed on it with certainty; the CDR3 is given as TCRdb lists it. This chain links TRBV7-8 with TRBJ1-4; TRBD1, the table's D call, lacks a check against the DNA. The CDR3 is 22 residues long, ends included. The germline V gene has CDR1 SGHVS and CDR2 FQNEAQ. CDR3 sequence: CASSATYEQYFGPGGANEKLFF.

The table lists this clonotype with many counts. The chain recombines TRBV15 with TRBJ2-7; a weak D match, TRBD1 (7 bases). Germline V lookup: CDR1 LNHNV, CDR2 YYDKDF (reference sequence). This CDR3 spans 15 amino acids. V was cut by 7 bases and J by 0 bases, with 16 bases left in between. The CDR3 spells CATKGGTDPSYEQYF. In DNA, the CDR3 is TGTGCCACCAAAGGGGGGACAGATCCCTCCTACGAGCAGTACTTC.

This clonotype has at least ten counts. This sequence joins TRBV15 and TRBJ2-7; unclear D gene. CDR3 length: 16 amino acids. Trimming took off 1 base at V and 0 bases at J, with 13 bases between the two ends. Germline V gene lookup returns CDR1 LNHNV and CDR2 YYDKDF (reference sequence). CDR3 in amino acids: CATSRGYSKFSYEQYF. In DNA form, the CDR3 reads TGTGCCACCAGCAGAGGGTACAGCAAGTTCTCCTACGAGCAGTACTTC.

This chain uses TRBV7-3 with TRBJ2-1, with 9 bases that match TRBD1. V was pared by 5 bases and J by 5 bases, with 13 bases of the junction left unmatched. The germline V gene encodes CDR1 SGHTA and CDR2 FQGTGA. This CDR3 has 17 amino acids. This CDR3 reads CASSPPAGTGRNNEQFF. CDR3 DNA: TGTGCCAGCAGCCCCCCCGCTGGGACAGGGAGAAACAATGAGCAGTTCTTC.

The chain is built from TRBV5-5 and TRBJ1-3; possibly TRBD1 for D (6 bases). The CDR3 extends over 17 amino acids. From germline, CDR1 is SGHKS and CDR2 YYEKEE (reference sequence). V gave up 3 bases and J gave up 0 bases, with 16 bases separating them. The DNA for the CDR3 is TGTGCCAGCAGCTCAGTGTACAACAGGGTCTCTGGAAACACCATATATTTT. It is translated as CASSSVYNRVSGNTIYF.

The V and J genes are TRBV11-3 and TRBJ1-5; 8 bases fit TRBD1. Per the germline V gene, CDR1 is SGHNT and CDR2 is YENEEA. Germline trimming cut 9 bases from V and 0 bases from J; bases unmatched to any gene: 10. This CDR3 region has 16 residues. The CDR3 coding sequence is TGTGCCAGTAAGGAGTGGACAGGGACTAGCAATCAGCCCCAGCATTTT. It translates to CASKEWTGTSNQPQHF.

This chain links TRBV28 with TRBJ2-1; TRBD2 is a possible D gene (5 bases). Looked up from germline, CDR1 is MDHEN and CDR2 is SYDVKM. V was clipped by 4 bases and J by 3 bases, with 13 bases between them. CDR3 length: 15 amino acids. The CDR3 DNA reads TGTGCCAGCAGTTCCGGAGGAACCCGCTACAATGAGCAGTTCTTC. Protein sequence: CASSSGGTRYNEQFF.

This clonotype was counted ten times or more. J is TRBJ2-7 and V is TRBV5-1; D is tentatively TRBD1 or TRBD2 (5 bases each). Germline values: CDR1 SGHRS, CDR2 YFSETQ. Between the trimmed V and J ends, which lost 2 bases and 0 bases, there was a span of 12 bases. The CDR3 is 15 residues long. The CDR3 nucleotides read TGCGCCAGCAGCTTAGGACGGGGCTCCTCCTACGAGCAGTACTTC. Protein sequence: CASSLGRGSSYEQYF.

J is TRBJ2-3 and V is TRBV7-9, with 7 nucleotides matching TRBD1. Germline-derived CDR1 and CDR2 are SEHNR and FQNEAQ (reference sequence). Trimming removed 9 bases from V and 1 base from J; junction bases left unmatched: 4. The CDR3 contains 13 residues. This CDR3 reads CASHTGGTDTQYF. The CDR3, as DNA: TGTGCCAGTCATACAGGGGGCACAGATACGCAGTATTTT.

This clonotype was recorded many times. The chain couples TRBV15 to TRBJ2-1, with D uncertain. Trimming removed 1 base from V and 7 bases from J, with 5 bases in between. Germline V gives CDR1 LNHNV, CDR2 YYDKDF (reference sequence). The CDR3 runs 12 residues. CDR3 coding DNA: TGTGCCACCAGCAGAGTTACGAATGAGCAGTTCTTC. This sequence encodes CATSRVTNEQFF.

This clonotype was counted many times. The genes are TRBV7-3 and TRBJ2-1, with no clear D. Germline lookup yields CDR1 SGHTA and CDR2 FQGTGA. This CDR3 is 15 amino acids long. The V gene lost 2 bases and the J gene lost 6 bases, with 14 bases spanning the gap. In DNA, the CDR3 is TGTGCCAGCAGCTTAGCCCCCCGGGTTGGCAATGAGCAGTTCTTC. This sequence encodes CASSLAPRVGNEQFF.

This chain joins TRBV4-3 and TRBJ2-4; 8 nucleotides line up with TRBD2. The CDR3 loop spans 17 amino acids. With V trimmed by 0 bases and J by 0 bases, 4 bases remained unmatched. Germline V lookup: CDR1 LGHNA, CDR2 YSLEER. This chain's CDR3 is CASSQEGSGVAKNIQYF. CDR3 bases: TGCGCCAGCAGCCAAGAAGGTAGCGGGGTAGCCAAAAACATTCAGTACTTC.

As concerns this clonotype: The junction does not match germline at one end; this may be a read error. V gene TRBV5-1 combines with J gene TRBJ2-2; TRBD2 aligns across 7 bases. CDR1 is SGHRS, CDR2 YFSETQ, per germline. The CDR3 runs 14 residues. Here the CDR3 DNA reads TGCGCCAGCGGCTTGGGGGGGTACGTCGGGGAGCTGCTTTTT. It is translated as CASGLGGYVGELLF.